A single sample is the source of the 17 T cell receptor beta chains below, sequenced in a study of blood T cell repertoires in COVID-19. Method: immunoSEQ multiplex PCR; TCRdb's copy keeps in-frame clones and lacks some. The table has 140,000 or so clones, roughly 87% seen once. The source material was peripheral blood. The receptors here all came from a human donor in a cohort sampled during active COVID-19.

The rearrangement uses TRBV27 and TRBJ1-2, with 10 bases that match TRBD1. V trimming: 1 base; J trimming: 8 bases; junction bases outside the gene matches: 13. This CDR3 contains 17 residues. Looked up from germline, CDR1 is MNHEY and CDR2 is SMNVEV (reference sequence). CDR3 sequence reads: CASSLFHPGQGGIGYTF. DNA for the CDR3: TGTGCCAGCAGTTTATTCCACCCCGGACAGGGGGGTATAGGCTACACCTTC.

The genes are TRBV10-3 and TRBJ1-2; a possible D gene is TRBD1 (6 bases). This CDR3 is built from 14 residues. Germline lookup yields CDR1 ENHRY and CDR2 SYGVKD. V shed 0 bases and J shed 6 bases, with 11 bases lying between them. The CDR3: CAISESGGGDGYTF. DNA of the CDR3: TGTGCCATCAGTGAGTCAGGGGGGGGCGATGGCTACACCTTC.

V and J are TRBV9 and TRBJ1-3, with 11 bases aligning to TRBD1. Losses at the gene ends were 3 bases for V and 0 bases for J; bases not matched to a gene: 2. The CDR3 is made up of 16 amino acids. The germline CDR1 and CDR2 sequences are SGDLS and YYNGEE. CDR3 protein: CASSEGTGGSGNTIYF. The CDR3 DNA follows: TGTGCCAGCAGCGAGGGGACAGGGGGCTCTGGAAACACCATATATTTT. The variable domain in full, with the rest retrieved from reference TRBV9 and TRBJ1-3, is DSGVTQTPKHLITATGQRVTLRCSPRSGDLSVYWYQQSLDQGLQFLIQYYNGEERAKGNILERFSAQQFPDLHSELNLSSLELGDSALYFCASSEGTGGSGNTIYFGEGSWLTVV.

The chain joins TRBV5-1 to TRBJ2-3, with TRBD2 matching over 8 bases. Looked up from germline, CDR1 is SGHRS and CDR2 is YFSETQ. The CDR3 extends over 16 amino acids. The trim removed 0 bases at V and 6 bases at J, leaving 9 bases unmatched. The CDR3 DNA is TGCGCCAGCAGCTTGGGAGCGGGAGATTCCTCGGATACGCAGTATTTT. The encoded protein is CASSLGAGDSSDTQYF.

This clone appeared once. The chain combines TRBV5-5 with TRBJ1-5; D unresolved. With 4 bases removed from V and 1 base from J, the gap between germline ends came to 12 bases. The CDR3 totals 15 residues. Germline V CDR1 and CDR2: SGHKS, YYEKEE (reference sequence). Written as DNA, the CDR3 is TGTGCCAGCAGCCAGGACGGGAGGAGCAATCAGCCCCAGCATTTT. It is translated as CASSQDGRSNQPQHF.

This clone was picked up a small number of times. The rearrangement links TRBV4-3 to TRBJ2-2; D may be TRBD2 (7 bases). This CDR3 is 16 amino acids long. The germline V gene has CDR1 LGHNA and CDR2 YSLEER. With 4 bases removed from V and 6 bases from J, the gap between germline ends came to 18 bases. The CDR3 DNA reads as TGCGCCAGCAGCCTTAGGCGGGGGCTCGGCCCCGGGGAGCTGTTTTTT. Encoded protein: CASSLRRGLGPGELFF.

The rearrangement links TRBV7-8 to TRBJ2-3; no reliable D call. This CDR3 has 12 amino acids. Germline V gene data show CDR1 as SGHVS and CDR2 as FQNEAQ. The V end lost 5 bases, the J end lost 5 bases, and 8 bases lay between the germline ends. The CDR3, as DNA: TGTGCCAGCAGCCATACAATAGATACGCAGTATTTT. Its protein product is CASSHTIDTQYF.

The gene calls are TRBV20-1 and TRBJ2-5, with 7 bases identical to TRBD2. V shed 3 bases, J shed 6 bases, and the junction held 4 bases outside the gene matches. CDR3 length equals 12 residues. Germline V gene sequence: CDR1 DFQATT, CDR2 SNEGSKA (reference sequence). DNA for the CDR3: TGCAGTGCTAGTCTAGCGGCGAAGACCCAGTACTTC. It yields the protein CSASLAAKTQYF.

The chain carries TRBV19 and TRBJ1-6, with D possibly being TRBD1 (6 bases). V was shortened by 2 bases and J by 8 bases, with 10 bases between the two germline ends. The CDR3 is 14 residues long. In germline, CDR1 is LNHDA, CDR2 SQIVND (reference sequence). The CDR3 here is CASSIRRGDSPLHF. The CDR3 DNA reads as TGTGCCAGTAGTATACGCAGGGGAGATTCACCCCTCCACTTT.

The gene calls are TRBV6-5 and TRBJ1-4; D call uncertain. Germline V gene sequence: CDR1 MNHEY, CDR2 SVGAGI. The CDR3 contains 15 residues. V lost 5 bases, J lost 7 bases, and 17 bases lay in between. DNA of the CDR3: TGTGCCAGCAGTCCCTCGACTTCCGGCGGTGAAAAACTGTTTTTT. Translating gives CASSPSTSGGEKLFF.

The CDR3 nucleotides read TGCGCCAGCAGCCAGACGGACAGGGGGGGGACAGATACGCAGTATTTT. The encoded protein is CASSQTDRGGTDTQYF. V gene TRBV4-3 combines with J gene TRBJ2-3; 10 nucleotides line up with TRBD1. The V gene end was trimmed by 3 bases and the J gene end by 3 bases; junction bases not matched to a gene: 6. CDR3 length: 16 amino acids. The V gene's germline CDR1 is LGHNA and CDR2 YSLEER.

The CDR3, as DNA: TGCAGCGTTGAATTGGCAGGGCCGACCCAGTACTTC. Its translation: CSVELAGPTQYF. The chain joins TRBV29-1 to TRBJ2-5; the D gene is possibly TRBD1 (5 bases). Germline lookup yields CDR1 SQVTM and CDR2 ANQGSEA. Trimming stripped 2 bases from V and 7 bases from J, with 11 bases between. This CDR3 spans 12 amino acids.

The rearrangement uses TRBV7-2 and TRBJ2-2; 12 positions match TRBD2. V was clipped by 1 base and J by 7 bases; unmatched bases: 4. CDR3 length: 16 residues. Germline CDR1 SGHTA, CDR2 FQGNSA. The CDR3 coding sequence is TGTGCCAGCAGCTTAGTTGCTAGCGGGGGGGTCGGGGAGCTGTTTTTT. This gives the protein CASSLVASGGVGELFF.

CDR3 region: CASSRTGKNQPQHF. In DNA, the CDR3 is TGTGCCAGCAGTCGGACAGGGAAAAATCAGCCCCAGCATTTT. The chain is built from TRBV2 and TRBJ1-5; 8 nucleotides line up with TRBD1. V trimming: 5 bases; J trimming: 4 bases; junction bases outside the gene matches: 4. Germline V gene lookup returns CDR1 SNHLY and CDR2 FYNNEI. CDR3 length: 14 residues.

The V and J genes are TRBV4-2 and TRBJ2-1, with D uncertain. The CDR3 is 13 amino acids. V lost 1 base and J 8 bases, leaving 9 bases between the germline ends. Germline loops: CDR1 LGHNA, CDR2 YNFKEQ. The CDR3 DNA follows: TGTGCCAGCAGCCAAGCACTCGGAGATGAGCAGTTCTTC. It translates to CASSQALGDEQFF.

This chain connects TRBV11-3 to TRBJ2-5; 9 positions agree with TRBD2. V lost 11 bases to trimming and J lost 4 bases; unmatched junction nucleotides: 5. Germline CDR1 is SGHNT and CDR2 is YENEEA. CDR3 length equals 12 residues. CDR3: CAGGGGGETQYF. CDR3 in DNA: TGTGCCGGGGGCGGGGGGGGAGAGACCCAGTACTTC.

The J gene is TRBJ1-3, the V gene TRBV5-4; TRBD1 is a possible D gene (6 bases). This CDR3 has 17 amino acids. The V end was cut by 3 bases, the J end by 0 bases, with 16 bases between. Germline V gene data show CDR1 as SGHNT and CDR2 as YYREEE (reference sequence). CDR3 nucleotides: TGTGCCAGCAGCTCGTCCAGGGGAGCCCACTCTGGAAACACCATATATTTT. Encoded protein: CASSSSRGAHSGNTIYF.